These T cell receptor beta chains were read from a single sample in a study of blood T cells in healthy people across ages. TCRdb passed the 5' RACE reads through MiXCR, listing each CDR3 protein once. The sample yields 650,000 to 800,000 distinct CDR3 sequences, roughly 44% seen once. Sequencing input: blood. These receptors were obtained from a man aged 60 to 75 in good health. The CDR3 runs from the conserved cysteine through the conserved F or W. D genes are given only for firm matches. Expanded clones get a size class; other rows say once, few or many, or leave the size out.

V gene	clone size	J gene	D gene	CDR3 protein	CDR3 DNA
TRBV28	-	TRBJ1-4	-	CASSSPTPNLDEKLFF	TGTGCCAGCAGTTCTCCCACCCCGAACTTGGATGAAAAACTGTTTTTT
TRBV12-3/TRBV12-4	few	TRBJ2-7	TRBD2	CASSLGIGLAGGYEQYF	TGTGCCAGCAGTTTGGGGATCGGACTAGCGGGGGGCTACGAGCAGTACTTC
TRBV2	-	TRBJ1-5	TRBD1	CASSLLGGTDTLNSNQPQHF	TGTGCCAGCAGCCTACTCGGAGGGACAGACACATTGAATAGCAATCAGCCCCAGCATTTT
TRBV7-9	-	TRBJ1-2	-	CASSFSSQTYGYTF	TGTGCCAGCAGCTTTAGTAGCCAAACCTATGGCTACACCTTC
TRBV9	-	TRBJ1-5	-	CASSVTGAGNQPQHF	TGTGCCAGCAGCGTTACGGGGGCAGGCAATCAGCCCCAGCATTTT
TRBV3-1	few	TRBJ2-3	-	CASSASDATDTQYF	TGTGCCAGCAGCGCCTCGGACGCAACAGATACGCAGTATTTT
TRBV7-2	-	TRBJ2-2	-	CASSLARVNGELFF	TGTGCCAGCAGCTTAGCTCGAGTTAACGGGGAGCTGTTTTTT
TRBV4-3	few	TRBJ2-5	-	CASSQASGLGETQYF	TGCGCCAGCAGCCAGGCCTCCGGCCTCGGGGAGACCCAGTACTTC
TRBV27	-	TRBJ1-4	TRBD1	CASSMDRGGEKLFF	TGTGCCAGCAGTATGGACAGGGGAGGAGAAAAACTGTTTTTT
TRBV7-2	-	TRBJ2-2	TRBD2	CASSLGLAGSGELFF	TGTGCCAGCAGCTTAGGACTAGCGGGGTCCGGGGAGCTGTTTTTT
TRBV6-5	once	TRBJ2-7	-	CASSYSIYGEQYF	TGTGCCAGCAGTTACTCGATTTACGGCGAGCAGTACTTC
TRBV6-2/TRBV6-3	few	TRBJ2-4	-	CASTQEPPAKNIQYF	TGTGCCAGCACCCAGGAACCTCCAGCCAAAAACATTCAGTACTTC
TRBV6-2/TRBV6-3	-	TRBJ2-1	-	CASSYLRSANNEQFF	TGTGCCAGCAGTTATCTCCGGAGTGCTAACAATGAGCAGTTCTTC
TRBV5-1	few	TRBJ2-5	-	CASSLSGVMETQYF	TGCGCCAGCAGCTTGTCAGGGGTGATGGAGACCCAGTACTTC
TRBV7-9	-	TRBJ2-1	-	CASSTRRGLEEQFF	TGTGCCAGCAGCACTCGTCGGGGGCTAGAGGAGCAGTTCTTC
TRBV4-1	-	TRBJ2-2	TRBD1	CASSSAGTGGSGELFF	TGCGCCAGCAGCTCTGCCGGGACAGGGGGCTCCGGGGAGCTGTTTTTT
TRBV20-1	-	TRBJ2-3	-	CSAKQGGDLITDTQYF	TGCAGTGCGAAGCAGGGCGGGGACCTTATCACAGATACGCAGTATTTT
TRBV4-3	few	TRBJ1-5	-	CASSQDIRVDQPQHF	TGCGCCAGCAGCCAAGATATCAGGGTGGATCAGCCCCAGCATTTT
TRBV6-6	many	TRBJ2-7	TRBD1	CASSYPGTVDAEQYF	TGTGCCAGCAGTTACCCGGGGACAGTCGATGCCGAGCAGTACTTC
TRBV6-5	-	TRBJ1-2	TRBD1	CASSLSGTGDRRGYTF	TGTGCCAGCAGTCTCTCCGGGACAGGGGACAGAAGGGGCTACACCTTC
TRBV28	-	TRBJ2-7	-	CASSVHRDSYEQYF	TGTGCCAGCAGTGTACACAGGGACTCCTACGAGCAGTACTTC
TRBV6-2/TRBV6-3	-	TRBJ2-1	TRBD2	CASSYSGTSGGAAQFF	TGTGCCAGCAGTTACTCTGGGACTAGCGGGGGGGCCGCCCAGTTCTTC
TRBV30	few	TRBJ2-1	-	CAWRALERAYNEQFF	TGTGCCTGGAGAGCTCTCGAGCGGGCCTACAATGAGCAGTTCTTC
TRBV20-1	-	TRBJ2-7	-	CSLPGRHGEQYF	TGCAGCCTACCGGGACGGCACGGGGAGCAGTACTTC
TRBV7-2	few	TRBJ2-3	-	CASSYGPTTDTQYF	TGTGCCAGCAGCTATGGTCCTACAACGGATACGCAGTATTTT
TRBV9	few	TRBJ2-5	TRBD2	CASSPGTSGTRETQYF	TGTGCCAGCAGCCCCGGGACTAGCGGGACAAGGGAGACCCAGTACTTC
TRBV6-5	-	TRBJ1-2	TRBD1	CASSYQTGNGYTF	TGTGCCAGCAGTTACCAGACAGGGAATGGCTACACCTTC
TRBV29-1	many	TRBJ2-1	-	CSVVFGSSYNEQFF	TGCAGCGTTGTTTTTGGGAGCTCCTACAATGAGCAGTTCTTC
TRBV7-6	many	TRBJ2-5	TRBD1	CASSSDRGALKTQYF	TGTGCCAGCAGTTCGGACAGGGGAGCCCTGAAGACCCAGTACTTC
TRBV5-1	few	TRBJ1-6	TRBD1	CASRATGANSPLHF	TGCGCCAGCAGAGCGACAGGGGCTAATTCACCCCTCCACTTT
TRBV28	-	TRBJ2-5	TRBD2	CASSKSGGREQYF	TGTGCCAGCAGTAAATCGGGGGGACGGGAGCAGTACTTC
TRBV7-9	few	TRBJ1-2	TRBD1	CASSPSGQGYGYTF	TGTGCCAGCAGCCCCTCCGGACAGGGGTATGGCTACACCTTC
TRBV5-1	-	TRBJ2-1	TRBD1	CASSLAGGQGVYNEQFF	TGCGCCAGCAGCTTGGCGGGCGGACAGGGGGTCTACAATGAGCAGTTCTTC
TRBV7-9	few	TRBJ2-3	TRBD1	CASSHRDRGTDTQYF	TGTGCCAGCAGCCACCGGGACAGGGGCACAGATACGCAGTATTTT
TRBV25-1	-	TRBJ1-1	-	CASSEIGQAKSFF	TGTGCCAGCAGTGAAATTGGGCAGGCGAAGTCTTTCTTT
TRBV6-2/TRBV6-3	many	TRBJ2-3	-	CASSSSDTQYF	TGTGCCAGCAGCTCTTCAGATACGCAGTATTTT
TRBV12-3/TRBV12-4	few	TRBJ2-1	-	CASSFAHNEQFF	TGTGCCAGCAGTTTTGCCCACAATGAGCAGTTCTTC
TRBV15	-	TRBJ1-2	-	CATSRAPQLGDGYTF	TGTGCCACCAGCAGAGCACCTCAATTGGGGGATGGCTACACCTTC
TRBV5-1	few	TRBJ2-6	TRBD1	CASSRDSGVSGANVLTF	TGCGCCAGCAGTCGGGACAGTGGGGTCTCTGGGGCCAACGTCCTGACTTTC
TRBV20-1	few	TRBJ2-3	TRBD2	CSAGGAGTTRTDTQYF	TGCAGTGCTGGGGGAGCCGGGACTACGCGCACAGATACGCAGTATTTT